One T cell receptor (beta chain) is described in this entry. This specimen comes from a study of cytomegalovirus exposure and HLA in healthy donors. Trimming shortened V by 7 bases and J by 1 base, and 16 bases separated the two germline ends. Germline V gives CDR1 MNHEY, CDR2 SMNVEV (reference sequence). This CDR3 is 16 amino acids long. PCR employed 60 Vbeta and 13 Jbeta primers. TCRdb's table, derived via immunoSEQ multiplex PCR, lists solely in-frame clones and lacks some. The table records 150,000 to 200,000 clones, just under 80% of them present only once. Though nominally healthy at sampling, donors likely had unrecorded immune exposures.

This TCR was sampled from a woman aged 40 to 50 in good health and CMV-seropositive. The sequencing input was PBMCs. V and J are TRBV27 and TRBJ2-2, with D possibly matching TRBD1 (6 bases). The CDR3 DNA reads TGTGCCAGCACTAAACTGGGGGCTTGGAACACCGGGGAGCTGTTTTTT. Its protein is CASTKLGAWNTGELFF.